The 13 T cell receptor beta chains below come from one sample, sequenced in a study of T cell repertoires in cytomegalovirus infection (dated by TCRdb to about 2019). The antigens for these receptors are not known. Instrument used: Illumina HiSeq 1500. The public reads were reprocessed in TCRdb via fastp at Q25 and MiXCR, keeping in-frame beta chains. Here each entry gathers all rows of one CDR3 protein and keeps the most common genes and DNA. The table for this sample lists 50,000 to 65,000 distinct CDR3 sequences; 15% to 25% of them were counted only once. Roughly 67% of the sample comes from the top ten. This specimen's treatment or condition label, interpreted: in vitro stimulation with specific CMV peptide epitopes to enrich CMV-specific T cells. Sequenced here: CD8+ T cells from cultured PBMCs, sampled from culture after CMV antigen stimulation. The receptors were sampled from a human donor in good health (CMV status not recorded). Some clones in this sample may be carry-over from other donors' samples.

This clonotype occurred once. The chain links TRBV12-3 or TRBV12-4 to TRBJ2-2; perhaps TRBD2 as D (6 bases). The CDR3 spans 13 residues. Trimming pared 5 bases from V and 7 bases from J, leaving 11 bases between. CDR3 loop: CASSPPGDGELFF. CDR3 sequence (DNA): TGTGCCAGCAGTCCCCCGGGGGACGGGGAGCTGTTTTTT.

Concerning this clonotype itself: A read error may account for a junction end that differs from germline. The rearrangement uses TRBV12-3 or TRBV12-4 and TRBJ2-4, with D perhaps assigned TRBD1 or TRBD2 (5 bases each). The CDR3 runs 13 residues. CDR3 sequence: CASSPGAKNSQYF. The CDR3 bases are TGTGCCAGCAGTCCCGGGGCCAAAAACAGTCAGTACTTC.

The table lists this clonotype with a few counts. The chain is built from TRBV9 and TRBJ2-5; D is perhaps TRBD2 (6 bases). The germline gives CDR1 SGDLS, CDR2 YYNGEE. The CDR3 length is 13 residues. Trimming shortened V by 0 bases and J by 4 bases, and 7 bases separated the two germline ends. Here the CDR3 reads CASSVDGGETQYF. In DNA, the CDR3 is TGTGCCAGCAGCGTAGACGGGGGAGAGACCCAGTACTTC.

In this sample, this clonotype turned up a few times. The CDR3 protein is CASSPGQGAGQPQHF. Written as DNA, the CDR3 is TGTGCCAGCAGTCCGGGACAGGGGGCGGGTCAGCCCCAGCATTTT. V gene TRBV6-7 combines with J gene TRBJ1-5; 12 bases line up with TRBD1. TRBV6-7 is filed as an ORF, its function uncertain. The CDR3 consists of 15 residues. The V and J ends lost 5 bases and 6 bases, in that order; junction bases with no gene match: 5.

In this sample, this clonotype turned up a few times. The V call is TRBV7-2, the J call TRBJ2-7; D is ambiguous. Germline V gives CDR1 SGHTA, CDR2 FQGNSA. The CDR3 sequence is 15 residues long. The V gene lost 2 bases and the J gene lost 5 bases, with 16 bases spanning the gap. CDR3 loop: CASSLTKGRTHEQYF. The CDR3 DNA is TGTGCCAGCAGCTTAACCAAGGGCAGGACCCACGAGCAGTACTTC.

The chain joins TRBV7-8 to TRBJ1-1; D ambiguous. The CDR3 totals 14 residues. CDR1 and CDR2 from the germline V gene are SGHVS and FQNEAQ. Trimming shortened V by 2 bases and J by 5 bases, and 12 bases separated the two germline ends. CDR3 sequence reads: CASSLNPGSTEAFF. The CDR3, as DNA: TGTGCCAGCAGCTTAAACCCGGGGTCGACTGAAGCTTTCTTT.

This clonotype has a handful of counts. V and J are TRBV7-8 and TRBJ1-1; TRBD1 agrees at 8 bases. This CDR3 is 15 amino acids long. Unmatched junction bases numbered 6, after V lost 4 bases and J lost 2 bases. Looked up from germline, CDR1 is SGHVS and CDR2 is FQNEAQ. CDR3 nucleotide sequence: TGTGCCAGCAGCTCGAGGACAGGGAGAAACACTGAAGCTTTCTTT. This encodes CASSSRTGRNTEAFF.

The J gene is TRBJ2-5, the V gene TRBV7-9; D perhaps matches TRBD2 (5 bases). Germline CDR1 and CDR2: SEHNR and FQNEAQ (reference sequence). With 5 bases removed from V and 0 bases from J, the gap between germline ends came to 13 bases. This CDR3 is 15 amino acids long. The CDR3 here is CASSGRLPYQETQYF. The CDR3 nucleotides are TGTGCCAGCAGCGGGAGACTGCCGTACCAAGAGACCCAGTACTTC. Together with reference TRBV7-9 and TRBJ2-5, the CDR3 gives the full variable domain: DTGVSQNPRHKITKRGQNVTFRCDPISEHNRLYWYRQTLGQGPEFLTYFQNEAQLEKSRLLSDRFSAERPKGSFSTLEIQRTEQGDSAMYLCASSGRLPYQETQYFGPGTRLLVL.

This clonotype was seen only a few times. This rearrangement joins TRBV27 to TRBJ2-7; 10 positions agree with TRBD2. Germline assignment: CDR1 MNHEY and CDR2 SMNVEV (reference sequence). The CDR3 extends over 13 amino acids. V lost 7 bases to trimming and J lost 4 bases; unmatched junction nucleotides: 4. The CDR3, as DNA: TGTGCCAGCACCCCGACTAGCGGGTACGAGCAGTACTTC. Protein product: CASTPTSGYEQYF.

This clonotype was found many times. The chain uses TRBV7-2 and TRBJ2-5; D might be TRBD2 (5 bases). With 5 bases removed from V and 6 bases from J, the gap between germline ends came to 19 bases. Germline V gives CDR1 SGHTA, CDR2 FQGNSA. The CDR3 spans 15 residues. The CDR3 here is CASSGFGETGQTQYF. The CDR3 nucleotides are TGTGCCAGCAGCGGTTTCGGGGAGACCGGCCAGACCCAGTACTTC.

The rearrangement uses TRBV7-9 and TRBJ2-1, with D perhaps given as TRBD1 or TRBD2 (5 bases each). Germline loops: CDR1 SEHNR, CDR2 FQNEAQ (reference sequence). V lost 2 bases to trimming and J lost 2 bases, with 10 bases between them. The CDR3 extends over 15 amino acids. The CDR3 nucleotides are TGTGCCAGCAGCTTACTTGGGGACCCCTACAATGAGCAGTTCTTC. Translation gives CASSLLGDPYNEQFF.

This clonotype was detected a few times. The chain joins TRBV2 to TRBJ2-2; D call uncertain. V was clipped by 3 bases and J by 3 bases, with 8 bases between them. Per the germline V gene, CDR1 is SNHLY and CDR2 is FYNNEI. This CDR3 has 14 residues. CDR3 nucleotides: TGTGCCAGCAGTGATAGTCCTTACACCGGGGAGCTGTTTTTT. It yields the protein CASSDSPYTGELFF.

The chain recombines TRBV7-8 with TRBJ1-5; D is uncertain. The germline V and J ends were trimmed by 1 base and 1 base, with 8 bases remaining between them. CDR1 and CDR2 from the germline V gene are SGHVS and FQNEAQ. The CDR3 runs 15 residues. In DNA, the CDR3 is TGTGCCAGCAGCTTAGGGCGCGGAAGCAATCAGCCCCAGCATTTT. The encoded protein is CASSLGRGSNQPQHF.